This T cell receptor (beta chain) stems from a study of T-cell reconstitution after alpha-beta-depleted transplantation in children. As it was prepared, the TCRbeta library received unique molecular identifiers. Via MiXCR, TCRdb re-called the PCR reads, giving one row per CDR3 protein. The sample records 120,000 or so distinct CDR3 sequences, roughly 23% being singletons. The germline V and J ends were trimmed by 0 bases and 7 bases, with 13 bases remaining between them. CDR1 is SGHDT, CDR2 YYEEEE, per germline. This CDR3 contains 14 residues. For this clonotype: Its specificity is not known.

The study, taken as a whole, reports: One year post-transplant, T-cell counts and diversity were largely derived from T cells produced anew. Recipient T cells and thymic progenitors that survived gave rise to the high TCRbeta diversity observed at day 60 in some patients.

The J gene is TRBJ2-5, the V gene TRBV5-6, with D perhaps assigned TRBD1 or TRBD2 (5 bases each). The sample consisted of PBMCs, mostly from graft donor cells, taken 180 days after TCRalphabeta/CD19-depleted stem cell transplant. The receptor's source is a male patient aged 2 to 9 who had a stem cell transplant for chronic granulomatous disease, so the T cells may come from the graft donor. CDR3 in amino acids: CASSLVPGTGTQYF. DNA of the CDR3: TGTGCCAGCAGCTTGGTTCCGGGGACGGGGACCCAGTACTTC.